The 11 T cell receptor beta chains listed next were all sequenced from one sample in a study of T cells in Graves' hyperthyroidism and ophthalmopathy. Authors of the study amplified TCR beta CDR3 regions from RNA transcripts. HTBI primers drove first-round RT-PCR of the TCR CDR3. TCRdb recomputed calls from the multiplex PCR reads with MiXCR, one row per CDR3 protein. There are approximately 430,000 distinct CDR3 sequences in the sample; about a sixth occur only once, and roughly an eighth lies in the top ten. The sample consisted of blood. The receptor source for this set is a woman under 30 with Graves' hyperthyroidism.

This clonotype was counted ten times or more. The chain combines TRBV20-1 with TRBJ2-1; possible D gene TRBD2, 6 bases. Trimming took off 6 bases at V and 5 bases at J, with 17 bases between the two ends. CDR3 length: 14 amino acids. Germline values: CDR1 DFQATT, CDR2 SNEGSKA (reference sequence). Here the CDR3 DNA reads TGCAGTGCAAATCCCGGGACTGGTAACAATGAGCAGTTCTTC. Translation: CSANPGTGNNEQFF.

A few counts support this clonotype. The rearrangement links TRBV6-1 to TRBJ1-6; weak D call: TRBD1 (5 bases). Germline loops: CDR1 MNHNS, CDR2 SASEGT. The ends were cut back, 8 bases at V and 2 bases at J, with 10 bases in the middle. The CDR3 sequence is 14 residues long. The CDR3 DNA follows: TGTGCCAGCGGGGGTTACCCCTATAATTCACCCCTCCACTTT. This translates into CASGGYPYNSPLHF.

Comments on this clonotype: Germline and junction disagree at one end, which may indicate a read error. The rearrangement uses TRBV7-7 and TRBJ2-1; D tentatively fits TRBD1 or TRBD2 (6 bases each). This CDR3 has 15 residues. CDR1 SSHAT and CDR2 FNYEAQ come from the germline V gene (reference sequence). The CDR3 nucleotides read TGTGCTAGCAGCTCTAGGGGGGTTGGGCACAATGAGCAGTTCTTC. This gives the protein CASSSRGVGHNEQFF.

CDR3 sequence: CASSLGGGWNEQFF. The CDR3 nucleotides are TGTGCCAGCAGTTTAGGGGGAGGGTGGAATGAGCAGTTCTTC. The V call is TRBV27, the J call TRBJ2-1, with 7 bases that match TRBD2. The J segment lost 7 bases and the V segment lost 2 bases, leaving 5 bases of the junction unmatched. This CDR3 contains 14 residues. The V gene's germline CDR1 is MNHEY and CDR2 SMNVEV (reference sequence).

V gene TRBV5-1 combines with J gene TRBJ2-2; D call uncertain. CDR3 length equals 14 residues. V was trimmed by 0 bases and J by 6 bases, leaving 9 bases between them. Germline values: CDR1 SGHRS, CDR2 YFSETQ. DNA of the CDR3: TGCGCCAGCAGCTTGGAGATTTGGGCCGGGGAGCTGTTTTTT. Translation gives CASSLEIWAGELFF.

The chain employs TRBV13 and TRBJ1-1, with no clear D. The germline CDR1 and CDR2 sequences are PRHDT and FYEKMQ (reference sequence). V lost 1 base, J lost 8 bases, and 8 bases lay in between. The CDR3 sequence is 12 residues long. CDR3: CASSLVREEAFF. For the CDR3, the DNA is TGTGCCAGCAGCTTAGTGCGGGAGGAAGCTTTCTTT. The complete variable domain, with remaining parts taken from reference TRBV13 and TRBJ1-1, reads AAGVIQSPRHLIKEKRETATLKCYPIPRHDTVYWYQQGPGQDPQFLISFYEKMQSDKGSIPDRFSAQQFSDYHSELNMSSLELGDSALYFCASSLVREEAFFGQGTRLTVV.

This clonotype has just a few counts. The V call is TRBV29-1, the J call TRBJ1-1, with TRBD1 matching over 8 bases. This CDR3 region has 13 residues. The germline V gene has CDR1 SQVTM and CDR2 ANQGSEA. V lost 6 bases, J lost 0 bases, and 3 bases stayed unmatched. CDR3: CSVGTGVNTEAFF. The DNA of the CDR3 is TGCAGCGTCGGGACAGGAGTGAACACTGAAGCTTTCTTT.

This clonotype has only a few counts. The chain has TRBV4-1 and TRBJ2-7, with D perhaps TRBD1 (6 bases). Germline CDR1 reads MGHRA; CDR2 reads YSYEKL. V was cut by 4 bases and J by 2 bases, with 15 bases left in between. This CDR3 is built from 15 residues. CDR3 DNA sequence: TGCGCCAGCAGCCTGGATCTGGCAGGGGCCTACGAGCAGTACTTC. This sequence encodes CASSLDLAGAYEQYF.

At least ten counts were recorded for this clonotype. The rearrangement joins TRBV5-1 to TRBJ2-2; D call uncertain. The CDR3 totals 14 residues. Germline CDR1 and CDR2: SGHRS and YFSETQ. The V gene lost 0 bases and the J gene lost 2 bases, with 5 bases spanning the gap. The CDR3 sequence is CASSLASNTGELFF. The CDR3 nucleotides are TGCGCCAGCAGCTTGGCCTCAAACACCGGGGAGCTGTTTTTT.

This clonotype was observed a handful of times. J is TRBJ1-2 and V is TRBV10-1; tentatively, D is TRBD1 (5 bases). Germline CDR1 and CDR2: WNHNN and SYGVQD (reference sequence). The CDR3 loop spans 13 amino acids. V lost 6 bases and J 7 bases, leaving 15 bases between the germline ends. The CDR3 sequence is CASSVRDPGGYTF. In DNA form, the CDR3 reads TGCGCCAGCAGCGTCAGGGATCCAGGTGGCTACACCTTC.

This rearrangement joins TRBV10-3 to TRBJ1-5; perhaps TRBD1 as D (6 bases). Germline values: CDR1 ENHRY, CDR2 SYGVKD. V was clipped by 4 bases and J by 7 bases, with 17 bases between them. CDR3 size: 15 residues. The CDR3 region has the DNA TGTGCCATCAGTGCTACTTGGGGGGCCGGGCAGCCCCAGCATTTT. Residues: CAISATWGAGQPQHF.